These 5 T cell receptor beta chains were all obtained from the same sample, sequenced in a study of shared clonotypes between healthy human individuals. The repertoire was sequenced with immunoSEQ multiplex PCR; TCRdb's copy has only in-frame clones and lacks some. The sample lists approximately 470,000 clones, around 80% seen once, with approximately 12% in the top ten. Sequenced: PBMCs. The receptors come from a woman between 40 and 55 years old in good health. Some clones in this sample may be carry-over from other donors' samples.

V is TRBV28 and J is TRBJ2-5, with 7 bases that match TRBD1. The J call may be faulty, since TRBJ2-7 better matches the DNA end. Germline CDR1 MDHEN, CDR2 SYDVKM. CDR3 size: 14 residues. The DNA of the CDR3 is TGTGCCAGCAGTTTAATAGGGGGCCCCTACGAGCAGTACTTC. Protein product: CASSLIGGPYEQYF.

V is TRBV19 and J is TRBJ2-7, with 9 bases aligning to TRBD1. Germline V gene sequence: CDR1 LNHDA, CDR2 SQIVND (reference sequence). The CDR3 is 13 amino acids. J was trimmed by 6 bases and V by 6 bases; bases with no gene match: 6. CDR3 sequence (DNA): TGTGCCAGTAGACACCGGGACAGGGCCGAGCAGTACTTC. Its protein is CASRHRDRAEQYF.

V and J are TRBV30 and TRBJ2-7; TRBD2 might be the D (6 bases). CDR1 is GTSNPN, CDR2 SVGIG, per germline (reference sequence). V lost 2 bases and J lost 0, with 11 bases in between. The CDR3 runs to 14 residues. This chain's CDR3 is CAWSTGVTSYEQYF. The CDR3 DNA is TGTGCCTGGAGTACGGGGGTCACCTCCTACGAGCAGTACTTC.

The chain couples TRBV19 to TRBJ2-1, with no clear D. The CDR3 runs 15 residues. Germline V gene lookup returns CDR1 LNHDA and CDR2 SQIVND (reference sequence). Trimming took 1 base from V and 2 from J, leaving 9 bases between them. The CDR3 DNA is TGTGCCAGTAGTATAGGAGTCGGCCCCTACAATGAGCAGTTCTTC. This encodes CASSIGVGPYNEQFF.

The V and J genes are TRBV7-3 and TRBJ2-7; D is possibly TRBD2 (8 bases). Germline lookup yields CDR1 SGHTA and CDR2 FQGTGA. The V and J ends lost 4 bases and 6 bases respectively, with 40 bases between them. The CDR3 totals 22 residues. In DNA form, the CDR3 reads TGTGCCAGCAGCTCTCTTGCGCCCACAGGGGTCTATACTAGCGGAAAGGGAAGCGAGCAGTACTTC. This translates into CASSSLAPTGVYTSGKGSEQYF. The full variable domain, its missing parts supplied by reference TRBV7-3 and TRBJ2-7, is GAGVSQTPSNKVTEKGKYVELRCDPISGHTALYWYRQSLGQGPEFLIYFQGTGAADDSGLPNDRFFAVRPEGSVSTLKIQRTERGDSAVYLCASSSLAPTGVYTSGKGSEQYFGPGTRLTVT.